One sample yielded the 3 T cell receptor beta chains listed below, sequenced in a study of blood T cells in healthy people across ages (dated by TCRdb to between 2014 and 2017). Libraries were built with 5' RACE. The sequencer was an Illumina HiSeq 2500. A second about 6 to 11 cycle PCR used a sample-barcoded 5' primer and a J-beta primer mix. Using fastp trimming at Q25 and MiXCR clonotype assembly, TCRdb reanalyzed the public sequencing data and kept in-frame beta chains. Entries are consolidated by CDR3 protein sequence, retaining the most common genes and DNA. For this sample the table gives hundreds of thousands of distinct CDR3 sequences, of which roughly 24% were detected only once. 2.5% to 3.5% of the sample goes to the ten largest clones. These data also featured in a second study, about T cells of mothers and their children.

The sequenced material came from blood. These receptors all come from a boy under 18 in good health.

For the CDR3, the DNA is TGCAGTGCTACTGACCCTACGGGGGACATTCAGTACTTC. Protein product: CSATDPTGDIQYF. The gene calls are TRBV20-1 and TRBJ2-4, with D perhaps matching TRBD2 (6 bases). The CDR3 has 13 amino acids. Per the germline V gene, CDR1 is DFQATT and CDR2 is SNEGSKA (reference sequence). Between the trimmed V and J ends, which lost 4 bases and 8 bases, there was a span of 15 bases.

This clonotype turned up a few times. The chain joins TRBV7-2 to TRBJ2-5; D is perhaps TRBD2 (5 bases). The CDR3 is made up of 15 amino acids. V was pared by 3 bases and J by 8 bases, with 19 bases between. Germline values: CDR1 SGHTA, CDR2 FQGNSA. The CDR3 loop reads CASSLLAGGFETQYF. In nucleotides, the CDR3 is TGTGCCAGCAGCTTGCTTGCGGGCGGCTTTGAAACCCAGTACTTC.

This chain connects TRBV28 to TRBJ2-3; 8 nucleotides match TRBD2. The CDR3 contains 17 residues. Per the germline V gene, CDR1 is MDHEN and CDR2 is SYDVKM. Losses at the gene ends were 5 bases for V and 3 bases for J; bases not matched to a gene: 13. The CDR3 region is CASSHRPLAGGTDTQYF. In DNA form, the CDR3 reads TGTGCCAGCAGTCACCGGCCCCTAGCGGGTGGGACAGATACGCAGTATTTT. The entire variable domain, with the rest obtained from reference TRBV28 and TRBJ2-3, is as follows: DVKVTQSSRYLVKRTGEKVFLECVQDMDHENMFWYRQDPGLGLRLIYFSYDVKMKEKGDIPEGYSVSREKKERFSLILESASTNQTSMYLCASSHRPLAGGTDTQYFGPGTRLTVL.